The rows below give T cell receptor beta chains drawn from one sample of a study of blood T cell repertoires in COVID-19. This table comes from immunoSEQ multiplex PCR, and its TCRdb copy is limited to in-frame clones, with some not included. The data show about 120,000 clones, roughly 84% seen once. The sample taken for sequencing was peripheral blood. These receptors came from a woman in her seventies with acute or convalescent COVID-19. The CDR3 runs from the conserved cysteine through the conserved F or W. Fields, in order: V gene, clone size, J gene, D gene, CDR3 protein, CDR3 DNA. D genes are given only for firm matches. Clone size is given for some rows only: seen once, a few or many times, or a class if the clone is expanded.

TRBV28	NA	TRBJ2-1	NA	CASRSGELYNEQFF	TGTGCCAGCAGGTCTGGAGAACTCTACAATGAGCAGTTCTTC
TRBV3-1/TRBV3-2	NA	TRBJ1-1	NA	CASSHKDGGTEAFF	TGTGCCAGCAGCCACAAGGACGGGGGCACTGAAGCTTTCTTT
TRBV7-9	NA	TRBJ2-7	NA	CASSRQGGHSYEQYF	TGTGCCAGCAGCCGCCAGGGCGGCCACTCCTACGAGCAGTACTTC
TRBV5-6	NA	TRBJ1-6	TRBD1	CASSFSDRGGSPLHF	TGTGCCAGCAGCTTTTCTGACAGGGGAGGTTCACCCCTCCACTTT
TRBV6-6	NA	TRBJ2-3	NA	CASDRPQVGDTQYF	TGTGCCTCAGATCGCCCCCAGGTTGGAGATACGCAGTATTTT
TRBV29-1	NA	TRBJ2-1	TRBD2	CSVSKSGTLNEQFF	TGCAGCGTTTCCAAAAGCGGGACCTTGAATGAGCAGTTCTTC
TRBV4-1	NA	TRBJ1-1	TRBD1	CASSQGVRTGGVNTEAFF	TGCGCCAGCAGCCAAGGGGTCCGGACAGGGGGGGTGAACACTGAAGCTTTCTTT
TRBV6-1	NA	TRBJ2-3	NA	CASSELEGTDTQYF	TGTGCCAGCAGTGAACTAGAGGGAACAGATACGCAGTATTTT
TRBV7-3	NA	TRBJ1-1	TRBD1	CASSFGTDTEAFF	TGTGCCAGCAGCTTCGGGACAGACACAGAAGCTTTCTTT
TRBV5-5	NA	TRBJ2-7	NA	CASSPWGSGPNYEQYF	TGTGCCAGCAGCCCGTGGGGAAGCGGGCCAAACTACGAGCAGTACTTC
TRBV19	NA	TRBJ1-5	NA	CASSIDGGESGPQHF	TGTGCCAGTAGTATAGATGGGGGGGAGTCGGGGCCCCAGCATTTT
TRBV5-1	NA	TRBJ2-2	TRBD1	CASSWTGFASSGELFF	TGCGCCAGCAGCTGGACAGGTTTTGCCTCTTCCGGGGAGCTGTTTTTT
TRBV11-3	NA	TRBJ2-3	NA	CASSLGGPTDTQYF	TGTGCCAGCAGCTTAGGAGGTCCCACAGATACGCAGTATTTT
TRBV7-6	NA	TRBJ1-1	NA	CASSAYGPTGAFF	TGTGCCAGCAGCGCTTACGGCCCCACGGGGGCTTTCTTT
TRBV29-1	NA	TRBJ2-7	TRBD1	CSVRTGSYEQYF	TGCAGCGTTAGGACAGGCTCCTACGAGCAGTACTTC
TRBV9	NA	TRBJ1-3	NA	CASSHNSASGNTIYF	TGTGCCAGCAGCCATAATTCCGCGTCTGGAAACACCATATATTTT
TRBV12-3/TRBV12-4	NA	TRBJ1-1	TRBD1	CASNVGQSTEAFF	TGTGCCAGCAACGTGGGACAGTCCACTGAAGCTTTCTTT
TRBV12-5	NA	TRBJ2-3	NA	CASGSRDFDTQYF	TGTGCTAGTGGCTCGAGGGATTTTGATACGCAGTATTTT
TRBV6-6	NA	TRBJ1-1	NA	CASRRGGENTEAFF	TGTGCCAGCCGGAGGGGAGGGGAGAACACTGAAGCTTTCTTT
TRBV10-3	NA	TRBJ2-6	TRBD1	CAIGQGATTGANVLTF	TGTGCCATAGGACAGGGGGCTACTACTGGGGCCAACGTCCTGACTTTC
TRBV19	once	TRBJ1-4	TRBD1	CASSIGRGGQHNEKLFF	TGTGCCAGTAGCATCGGGAGAGGGGGCCAACATAATGAAAAACTGTTTTTT
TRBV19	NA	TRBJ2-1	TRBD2	CASSILSGGEYNEQFF	TGTGCCAGTAGTATACTTAGCGGGGGCGAGTACAATGAGCAGTTCTTC
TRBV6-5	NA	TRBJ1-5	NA	CASTGSNQPQHF	TGTGCCAGCACGGGGAGCAATCAGCCCCAGCATTTT
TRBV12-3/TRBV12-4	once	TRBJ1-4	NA	CASSRRDNEKLFF	TGTGCCAGCAGCCGTCGGGATAATGAAAAACTGTTTTTT
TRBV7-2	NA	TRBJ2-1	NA	CASTEYRSYNEQFF	TGTGCCAGCACCGAGTATCGGTCCTACAATGAGCAGTTCTTC
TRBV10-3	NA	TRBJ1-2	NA	CAISESEEGYTF	TGTGCCATCAGTGAGTCTGAGGAGGGCTACACCTTC
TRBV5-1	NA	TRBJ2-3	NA	CASSSEPLTDTQYF	TGCGCCAGCAGCTCTGAGCCCCTCACAGATACGCAGTATTTT
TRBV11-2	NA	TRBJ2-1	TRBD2	CASRSGLAGYNEQFF	TGTGCCAGCAGATCAGGACTAGCGGGGTACAATGAGCAGTTCTTC
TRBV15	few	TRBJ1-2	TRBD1	CATSRTGGGRGYTF	TGTGCCACCAGCAGGACAGGGGGCGGTCGTGGCTACACCTTC
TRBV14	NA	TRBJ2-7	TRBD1	CASSQGQASYEQYF	TGTGCCAGCAGCCAGGGACAGGCCTCCTACGAGCAGTACTTC
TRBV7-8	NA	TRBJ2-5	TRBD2	CASSTGTSGMWETQYF	TGTGCCAGCAGCACAGGGACTAGCGGGATGTGGGAGACCCAGTACTTC
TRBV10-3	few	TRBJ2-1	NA	CAVRTTGQNEQFF	TGTGCCGTCCGAACAACAGGGCAGAATGAGCAGTTCTTC
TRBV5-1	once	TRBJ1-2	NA	CASSLTEANYGYTF	TGCGCCAGCAGTTTGACAGAAGCTAACTATGGCTACACCTTC
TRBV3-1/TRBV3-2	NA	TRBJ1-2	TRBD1	CASSQGRKKGGQGTSF	TGTGCCAGCAGCCAAGGACGAAAAAAGGGGGGACAGGGAACATCCTTC
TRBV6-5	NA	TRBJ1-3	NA	CASRGPGGNTIYF	TGTGCCAGCAGGGGGCCCGGGGGAAACACCATATATTTT
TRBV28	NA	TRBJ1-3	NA	CASSLPWGDSSGNTIYF	TGTGCCAGCAGTCTGCCCTGGGGAGATAGCTCTGGAAACACCATATATTTT
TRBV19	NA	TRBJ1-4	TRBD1	CASSIQGQAKEKLFF	TGTGCCAGTAGTATTCAGGGACAGGCCAAGGAAAAACTGTTTTTT
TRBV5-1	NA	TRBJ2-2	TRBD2	CASSLVAGVTGELFF	TGTGCCAGCAGCTTGGTAGCGGGAGTCACCGGGGAGCTGTTTTTT
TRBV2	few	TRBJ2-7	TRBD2	CASRRLAGGIYEQYF	TGTGCCAGCAGACGACTAGCGGGGGGTATCTACGAGCAGTACTTC
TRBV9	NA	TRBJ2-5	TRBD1	CASSAGGGVQETQYF	TGTGCCAGCAGCGCAGGGGGCGGGGTCCAAGAGACCCAGTACTTC
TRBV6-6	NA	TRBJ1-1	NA	CASRSGDLEAFF	TGTGCCAGCAGGTCGGGGGATCTTGAAGCTTTCTTT